This section outlines one TCR beta chain sequence together with its context. Its antigen is not identified. Given a much more abundant clone one base away, this may be a read error. No cell sorting was done before RNA was extracted from the tissue. More than 3 cm separated this lung sample from the edge of the tumor. This entry belongs to a study of tumor and adjacent non-tumor tissue in lung cancer. TCRbeta libraries were built with three rounds of nested PCR, modified from ARM-PCR. MiXCR was run by TCRdb on the multiplex PCR reads, yielding one entry per CDR3 protein. The sample has more than 45,000 distinct CDR3 sequences; roughly 67% are singletons. The CDR3 extends over 14 amino acids. CDR1 and CDR2 (germline): ENHRY, SYGVKD. Overall study findings and caveats: Tumor repertoires had a smaller top 100 clone share than normal lung.

The chain uses TRBV10-3 and TRBJ2-1; D is perhaps TRBD2 (5 bases). Sequenced material: distant non-tumor lung tissue. The origin of this receptor is a woman aged 70-85 years with non-small cell lung cancer. The CDR3 loop is CAISADGRASEQLF. The CDR3 DNA reads TGTGCCATCAGTGCCGACGGGCGGGCCTCTGAGCAGCTCTTC.